Below, one T cell receptor beta chain is given with its context. Only in-frame clones appear in the TCRdb table, and some are missing; sequencing was by immunoSEQ multiplex PCR. The sample includes tens of thousands of clones, around 93% of them seen just once. The sample belongs to a study of T cells in localized non-small cell lung cancer. The V end lost 5 bases, the J end lost 0 bases, and 9 bases lay between the germline ends. CDR1 and CDR2 (germline): SGHAT, FQNNGV. This CDR3 is 14 amino acids long. The chain links TRBV11-2 to TRBJ2-3; D perhaps matches TRBD1 (6 bases). The clonotype originates from a woman aged 40-69 years with stage III lung adenocarcinoma. Sequenced material: peripheral blood mononuclear cells, taken before any cancer treatment. The CDR3 is CASSRDISTDTQYF. Here the CDR3 DNA reads TGTGCCAGCAGCCGGGACATAAGCACAGATACGCAGTATTTT.